This TCR beta chain was profiled in a study of T cell responses to AZD1222 COVID-19 vaccine listed by TCRdb under 2021. Turning to the overall study: A total of 230 or so trial participants underwent TCR sequencing, of whom about 210 received two doses of AZD1222 and about 25 received two doses of the MenACWY control vaccine. Enrollment into the trials was organized by age into subgroups of 18-55, 56-69 and 70-plus years, and those subgroups contained roughly 160, 29 and 62 TCR-sequenced participants, respectively. Results and caveats for the whole study, not just this receptor: Nearly half of unique spike-specific TCRs reportedly recognized epitopes outside regions mutated in the B.1.351 and B.1.1.7 variants. Vaccine-associated CD4 TCRs spanned the whole spike protein, with dominant responses in regions 160-218 and 743-854. Conclusions about previously exposed vaccinees are limited because only 6 or 7 AZD1222 recipients were SARS-CoV-2 seropositive at baseline. A significant rise in spike-specific TCR breadth and depth was observed after two AZD1222 doses relative to day 0 and relative to MenACWY recipients. In the small 56-69-year group, the increase in depth fell short of significance, most likely because of low power. Participants were mostly white British, with more females than males. The authors suggested clonal diversity may have been underestimated. Because no day 14 peak-response samples were available, repertoires were characterized only after the peak T cell response.

Taken with the paper, the label for time point translates to: about 28 days (+/-7) after the second vaccine dose. AZD1222 recipients whose second dose came at about 4 weeks and those whose second dose came at about 12 weeks were combined into one group, since spike-specific TCR depth and breadth did not differ between the two schedules. Vaccinee samples were obtained from the UK trials COV001 and COV002, which included a single-blind randomized controlled phase 2/3 trial of AZD1222 (ChAdOx1 nCoV-19) in healthy adults. For TCRbeta chain sequencing, PBMC samples were collected from trial participants at day 0 and at day 28 after the second dose. The CDR3 regions of human TCRbeta chains were subjected to immunosequencing. The paper's data handling went like this. Repertoire TCRs were matched against a reference library of SARS-CoV-2-specific TCRs generated with the MIRA antigen-specificity platform. Breadth was defined as the fraction of unique TCRs that were SARS-CoV-2-associated, and depth was defined as the fraction of total T cells that were SARS-CoV-2-associated. Using the MIRA data, each spike-specific TCR was mapped to the spike region that the TCR reacts to and placed in a CD4 or CD8 class. Log10-transformed breadth and depth values were compared by one-way ANOVA with Sidak's multiple comparisons tests. TCRdb retrieved this table from immuneACCESS and kept in-frame rearrangements only. Not all clones are present; in checked studies, unresolved V genes account for under half, and no reason is known for the remainder. The V and J calls and clone size were taken over from that table, and D and trimming were inferred from the DNA. The sample includes around 180,000 clones, with 94% observed a single time. Roughly 1.5% of the sample lies in the top ten.

Worth noting for this clone: Its antigen is unknown. There are no base qualities to consult, and no much larger clone falls within one base.

The V and J ends are trimmed by 3 bases and 4 bases, leaving 7 bases between them. The germline V gene (reference sequence) supplies CDR1 LNHNV and CDR2 YYDKDF. The CDR3 goes from the cysteine to the phenylalanine over 13 residues. Just the 39-base CDR3 DNA is kept, in frame starting at base 1. The origin of this receptor is an adult who received the AZD1222 COVID-19 vaccine. The V gene is TRBV15 and the J gene is TRBJ1-5; a tentative D call is TRBD1 (5 bases match). This sample comprised peripheral blood, obtained 28 days after the second AZD1222 dose. The bases are TGTGCCACCAGCAGCCGACAGAATCAGCCCCAGCATTTT. It translates to CATSSRQNQPQHF.